This TCR beta chain emerged from a study of regulatory T cells in long-lasting Graves disease. The V end was cut by 1 base, the J end by 6 bases, with 10 bases between. CDR3 size: 13 residues. Germline-derived CDR1 and CDR2 are LGHNA and YSLEER. Time point described: persistent/refractory GD, antithyroid drugs over 5 years with positive TRAb. Extracted PBMC RNA gave rise to the TCR library. iRepertoire HTBI primers and Arm-PCR of CDR3 regions built TCR beta libraries. TCRdb re-called the multiplex PCR reads with MiXCR, one entry per CDR3 protein. This sample has 300,000 to 350,000 distinct CDR3 sequences, with about 18% found just once.

The TCR originated in a female donor with Graves disease. Here the sequenced sample was peripheral blood mononuclear cells (PBMCs), taken when the disease was refractory, from a patient treated with antithyroid drugs. This chain links TRBV4-3 with TRBJ2-7; tentative D call: TRBD2 (5 bases). As DNA, the CDR3 is TGCGCCAGCAGCCAAGCAGGAGGAGCCGAGCAGTACTTC. This codes for CASSQAGGAEQYF.